The 19 T cell receptor beta chains below were found in one sample sequenced in a study of T-cell reconstitution after alpha-beta-depleted transplantation in children. A TCRbeta library incorporating unique molecular identifiers was prepared. Via MiXCR, TCRdb re-called the PCR reads, giving one row per CDR3 protein. The repertoire holds roughly 200,000 distinct CDR3 sequences, with 5.5% to 7% as singletons. Source: PBMCs, taken before TCRalphabeta/CD19-depleted stem cell transplant. Every receptor here comes from a boy between 2 and 10 years old with acute lymphoblastic leukemia, due to receive a stem cell transplant.

This clonotype was seen a few times. The V and J genes are TRBV24-1 and TRBJ2-4; 7 positions match TRBD1. J lost 8 bases, V lost 3 bases, and 6 bases had no gene match. CDR3 length: 14 amino acids. The germline CDR1 and CDR2 sequences are KGHDR and SFDVKD. The CDR3 DNA follows: TGTGCCACCAGTGATCGATCAGGGGGTGACATTCAGTACTTC. Amino acid sequence: CATSDRSGGDIQYF.

This clonotype was seen many times. This sequence joins TRBV28 and TRBJ2-3; 11 bases are shared with TRBD1. V shed 5 bases and J 4 bases; nucleotides not matched to a gene: 5. CDR1 and CDR2 from the germline V gene are MDHEN and SYDVKM. The CDR3 has 15 residues. This chain's CDR3 is CASSPDRGRADTQYF. As DNA, the CDR3 is TGTGCCAGCAGTCCGGACAGGGGGCGCGCAGATACGCAGTATTTT.

The V and J genes are TRBV28 and TRBJ1-1, with D possibly matching TRBD1 (6 bases). V was pared by 6 bases and J by 1 base, with 15 bases between. The CDR3 totals 15 residues. In germline, CDR1 is MDHEN, CDR2 SYDVKM. The CDR3 loop reads CASRPPGVPNTEAFF. The CDR3 DNA reads TGTGCCAGCAGACCACCAGGGGTCCCGAACACTGAAGCTTTCTTT. The full variable domain, rest sourced from reference TRBV28 and TRBJ1-1, is DVKVTQSSRYLVKRTGEKVFLECVQDMDHENMFWYRQDPGLGLRLIYFSYDVKMKEKGDIPEGYSVSREKKERFSLILESASTNQTSMYLCASRPPGVPNTEAFFGQGTRLTVV.

This clonotype was observed at least ten times. The CDR3 sequence: CSARKTRQETQYF. The DNA of the CDR3 is TGCAGTGCTAGGAAAACTCGTCAAGAGACCCAGTACTTC. This chain links TRBV20-1 with TRBJ2-5; D is undetermined. The CDR3 extends over 13 amino acids. In germline, CDR1 is DFQATT, CDR2 SNEGSKA (reference sequence). V was trimmed by 3 bases and J by 2 bases, leaving 10 bases between them.

The V and J genes are TRBV7-2 and TRBJ2-1; 9 positions agree with TRBD2. The CDR3 has 16 residues. The germline V gene encodes CDR1 SGHTA and CDR2 FQGNSA. V gave up 2 bases and J gave up 8 bases; unmatched junction bases: 10. CDR3 in DNA: TGTGCCAGCAGCTTAAATAGCGGGAGAAACAACGATGAGCAGTTCTTC. Encoded protein: CASSLNSGRNNDEQFF.

This clonotype was seen at least ten times. The CDR3 DNA is TGCGCCAGCAGCCAACCAGGGGGGGGTGGAACCGGGGAGCTGTTTTTT. This encodes CASSQPGGGGTGELFF. V gene TRBV4-3 combines with J gene TRBJ2-2; D possibly uses TRBD1 or TRBD2 (7 bases each). The germline gives CDR1 LGHNA, CDR2 YSLEER. V was clipped by 2 bases and J by 5 bases, with 15 bases between them. The CDR3 has 16 residues.

In this sample, this clonotype turned up many times. The rearrangement uses TRBV4-3 and TRBJ2-1, with 7 nucleotides matching TRBD1. Per germline, CDR1 LGHNA and CDR2 YSLEER. Trimming removed 1 base from V and 5 bases from J; junction bases left unmatched: 5. The CDR3 has 15 residues. CDR3 residues: CASSQGFRGHNEQFF. The CDR3 nucleotides are TGCGCCAGCAGCCAAGGTTTTAGGGGGCACAATGAGCAGTTCTTC.

In its sample, this clonotype was seen many times. The V and J genes are TRBV7-9 and TRBJ2-5; 7 bases fit TRBD2. Germline assignment: CDR1 SEHNR and CDR2 FQNEAQ (reference sequence). V was pared by 1 base and J by 3 bases, with 5 bases of the junction left unmatched. The CDR3 is 15 residues long. This CDR3 is CASSLDGREKETQYF. Written as DNA, the CDR3 is TGTGCCAGCAGCTTAGACGGGCGGGAGAAAGAGACCCAGTACTTC.

The chain employs TRBV30 and TRBJ2-3; D is unclear. The CDR3 sequence is 10 residues long. Trimming took off 0 bases at V and 10 bases at J, with 5 bases between the two ends. CDR1 and CDR2 (germline): GTSNPN, SVGIG (reference sequence). This CDR3 reads CAWSVGPQYF. Here the CDR3 DNA reads TGTGCCTGGAGTGTAGGACCGCAGTATTTT.

This clonotype was counted many times. The chain joins TRBV29-1 to TRBJ2-7; TRBD2 might be the D (6 bases). CDR1 SQVTM and CDR2 ANQGSEA come from the germline V gene. V was trimmed by 6 bases and J by 1 base, leaving 19 bases between them. The CDR3 has 15 residues. Here the CDR3 reads CSVTPFGGGSYEQYF. In nucleotides, the CDR3 is TGCAGCGTGACGCCCTTTGGGGGAGGTTCCTACGAGCAGTACTTC.

The chain uses TRBV3-1 and TRBJ1-5; 8 bases map to TRBD1. J was trimmed by 8 bases and V by 3 bases; bases with no gene match: 9. CDR1 LGHDT and CDR2 YNNKEL come from the germline V gene (reference sequence). The CDR3 spans 15 residues. The CDR3 region has the DNA TGTGCCAGCAGCCACGGACAGGGAGTGATAGAGCCCCAGCATTTT. Its translation: CASSHGQGVIEPQHF. The whole variable domain, remainder taken from reference TRBV3-1 and TRBJ1-5, is DTAVSQTPKYLVTQMGNDKSIKCEQNLGHDTMYWYKQDSKKFLKIMFSYNNKELIINETVPNRFSPKSPDKAHLNLHINSLELGDSAVYFCASSHGQGVIEPQHFGDGTRLSIL.

This clonotype was recorded at least ten times. The V call is TRBV20-1, the J call TRBJ2-5; D perhaps matches TRBD1 (5 bases). The CDR3 contains 14 residues. Germline-derived CDR1 and CDR2 are DFQATT and SNEGSKA (reference sequence). The germline V and J ends were trimmed by 2 bases and 0 bases, with 10 bases remaining between them. The CDR3 region is CSARPHRNQETQYF. CDR3 DNA sequence: TGCAGTGCTAGACCCCACAGGAACCAAGAGACCCAGTACTTC.

This chain links TRBV3-1 with TRBJ1-3, with D perhaps TRBD1 (5 bases). Between the trimmed V and J ends, which lost 4 bases and 0 bases, there was a span of 13 bases. In germline, CDR1 is LGHDT, CDR2 YNNKEL (reference sequence). The CDR3 covers 16 residues. The chain's CDR3 is CASSPPGPFSGNTIYF. CDR3 DNA: TGTGCCAGCAGCCCTCCGGGGCCCTTCTCTGGAAACACCATATATTTT. The whole variable domain, filled in from reference TRBV3-1 and TRBJ1-3, reads DTAVSQTPKYLVTQMGNDKSIKCEQNLGHDTMYWYKQDSKKFLKIMFSYNNKELIINETVPNRFSPKSPDKAHLNLHINSLELGDSAVYFCASSPPGPFSGNTIYFGEGSWLTVV.

The sample holds a few counts of this clonotype. The chain recombines TRBV20-1 with TRBJ1-2; D ambiguous. The germline CDR1 and CDR2 sequences are DFQATT and SNEGSKA (reference sequence). This CDR3 has 13 residues. The ends were cut back, 6 bases at V and 6 bases at J, with 17 bases in the middle. CDR3 sequence (DNA): TGCAGTGCGAGAACCTTGGACTGGAATGGCTACACCTTC. The encoded protein is CSARTLDWNGYTF.

The chain uses TRBV2 and TRBJ2-2; D is unclear. Germline lookup yields CDR1 SNHLY and CDR2 FYNNEI. V dropped 8 bases and J dropped 2 bases, with 15 bases sitting between them. The CDR3 loop spans 15 amino acids. The CDR3 nucleotides read TGTGCCAGCTTGGGTCCCACCCTCAACACCGGGGAGCTGTTTTTT. Translation: CASLGPTLNTGELFF.

V is TRBV5-1 and J is TRBJ2-7; 8 bases map to TRBD2. Germline lookup yields CDR1 SGHRS and CDR2 YFSETQ. V trimming: 0 bases; J trimming: 5 bases; junction bases outside the gene matches: 10. This CDR3 has 16 residues. In DNA form, the CDR3 reads TGCGCCAGCAGCTTGGCCGGGAGGGCCTTCATTAACGAGCAGTACTTC. This codes for CASSLAGRAFINEQYF.

In this sample, this clonotype turned up many times. This chain links TRBV5-6 with TRBJ2-2, with a weak D call TRBD2 (6 bases). The CDR3 consists of 16 residues. CDR1 is SGHDT, CDR2 YYEEEE, per germline. V was cut by 4 bases and J by 1 base, with 14 bases left in between. The CDR3 DNA reads TGTGCCAGCAGCCCCCTTCTTAGCGGGAACACCGGGGAGCTGTTTTTT. It yields the protein CASSPLLSGNTGELFF.

This clonotype came up many times. The CDR3 loop is CSARDARGGNQPQHF. The CDR3 DNA reads as TGCAGTGCTAGAGATGCCCGGGGCGGCAATCAGCCCCAGCATTTT. V gene TRBV20-1 combines with J gene TRBJ1-5, with D possibly TRBD1 on 5 matching bases. Trimming cost V 0 bases and J 2 bases, with 11 bases left between them. This CDR3 has 15 residues. CDR1 is DFQATT, CDR2 SNEGSKA, per germline (reference sequence).

Notes on this clonotype: One base away lies a much larger clone, so this may be a sequencing read error. V gene TRBV7-6 combines with J gene TRBJ2-1, with D possibly TRBD1 on 7 matching bases. Germline values: CDR1 SGHVS, CDR2 FNYEAQ. This CDR3 has 14 amino acids. V lost 4 bases and J 7 bases, leaving 14 bases between the germline ends. The CDR3 is CASSYGAGGNEQFF. DNA of the CDR3: TGTGCCAGCAGCTACGGGGCAGGGGGGAATGAGCAGTTCTTC.